This T cell receptor (beta chain) was recorded in a study of shared clonotypes between healthy human individuals. Generated by immunoSEQ multiplex PCR, the TCRdb table keeps only in-frame clones and is missing some. This repertoire shows some 1,900,000 clones, about 94% found once; its top ten account for under 1.5%. This CDR3 is built from 12 residues. Trimming removed 0 bases at V and 6 bases at J, with 6 bases between. Germline V gene data show CDR1 as LGHNA and CDR2 as YSLEER. CD45RO-negative cells were positively selected for CCR7, leaving out terminally differentiated effector memory CD45RA+ cells.

The specimen sequenced was naive CD8+ T cells sorted from blood. The TCR was taken from a man between 18 and 29 years old in good health. The chain links TRBV4-3 to TRBJ2-7; D is uncertain. In DNA, the CDR3 is TGCGCCAGCAGCCAAGATGCCGGCGAGCAGTACTTC. Its protein is CASSQDAGEQYF.